This TCR beta chain was identified in a study of OX40 agonist ivuxolimab in advanced cancers. The overall study: Earlier treatment with anti-PD-1, anti-PD-L1 or anti-CTLA-4 was permitted, and around 43% had received some.

The protocol was immunoSEQ multiplex PCR, while the TCRdb copy is restricted to in-frame clones and leaves out a portion. The table shows roughly 80,000 clones, with around 84% occurring only once. Overall study findings and caveats: Clonal expansion among partial responders at 0.1-3.0 mg/kg ranked near the lowest.

Concerning this clone itself: Its specificity is unknown.

CDR1 LGHNA and CDR2 YNFKEQ come from the germline V gene. This CDR3 contains 15 residues. Trimming cost V 3 bases and J 3 bases, with 15 bases left between them. The sequenced sample was CD4+ or CD8+ T cells sorted from blood, obtained in a trial of the OX40 agonist ivuxolimab. This receptor was obtained from an adult with an advanced solid tumor such as melanoma, head and neck, liver or kidney cancer. J is TRBJ2-7 and V is TRBV4-2; a possible D gene is TRBD1 (6 bases). This CDR3 reads CASSHGQGFNYEQYF. In nucleotides, the CDR3 is TGTGCCAGCAGCCATGGTCAGGGGTTTAACTACGAGCAGTACTTC.